The present TCR beta chain was sequenced within a study of control samples from healthy donors and cancer patients. This CDR3 comprises 14 residues. Deletions cut 5 bases from V and 2 bases from J, with 7 bases between. Germline lookup yields CDR1 MDHEN and CDR2 SYDVKM. Sequenced by immunoSEQ multiplex PCR; TCRdb stores in-frame clones only, minus some. The sample holds roughly 120,000 clones, 75% to 90% seen once. This chain joins TRBV28 and TRBJ2-6; D is uncertain. The material sequenced was blood. This receptor was obtained from a woman aged 45 to 65 in good health. DNA of the CDR3: TGTGCCAGCAGTAATATGGCTGGGGCCAACGTCCTGACTTTC. Its protein product is CASSNMAGANVLTF.